Each of the 16 T cell receptor beta chains below was sequenced from the same sample in a study of blood T cells in healthy people across ages. Primers used in a second PCR of about 6 to 11 cycles were a sample-barcoded 5' primer and a J-beta primer mix. MiXCR, run by TCRdb on the 5' RACE reads, gives a single entry per CDR3 protein. The data contain fewer than 950,000 distinct CDR3 sequences, about 55% of them singletons. Sequencing was carried out using blood. These receptors all come from a man of 80 years or more in good health.

This clonotype was found a few times. This chain uses TRBV28 with TRBJ2-7; the D gene is possibly TRBD2 (5 bases). The V end lost 5 bases, the J end lost 0 bases, and 14 bases lay between the germline ends. Germline values: CDR1 MDHEN, CDR2 SYDVKM. This CDR3 is built from 15 residues. CDR3 protein: CASSQSGLSSYEQYF. The DNA of the CDR3 is TGTGCCAGCAGTCAAAGCGGTTTAAGCTCCTACGAGCAGTACTTC. The variable domain in full, with the rest retrieved from reference TRBV28 and TRBJ2-7, is DVKVTQSSRYLVKRTGEKVFLECVQDMDHENMFWYRQDPGLGLRLIYFSYDVKMKEKGDIPEGYSVSREKKERFSLILESASTNQTSMYLCASSQSGLSSYEQYFGPGTRLTVT.

The V gene is TRBV29-1, the J gene TRBJ2-7; D is ambiguous. CDR1 is SQVTM, CDR2 ANQGSEA, per germline. The V end lost 5 bases, the J end lost 3 bases, and 11 bases lay between the germline ends. This CDR3 has 12 residues. The CDR3 spells CSVYRHDYEQYF. DNA of the CDR3: TGCAGCGTTTATAGACATGACTACGAGCAGTACTTC.

The rearrangement joins TRBV20-1 to TRBJ2-5; D not certain. This CDR3 has 14 residues. Germline assignment: CDR1 DFQATT and CDR2 SNEGSKA (reference sequence). The V end was cut by 0 bases, the J end by 1 base, with 9 bases between. CDR3 in DNA: TGCAGTGCTAGAGATGCGCGGTCCCAAGAGACCCAGTACTTC. Translated, it gives CSARDARSQETQYF.

The chain links TRBV6-1 to TRBJ1-1; D may be TRBD1 (5 bases). V lost 3 bases and J lost 0, with 11 bases in between. Germline CDR1 is MNHNS and CDR2 is SASEGT. The CDR3 has 15 residues. The CDR3 is CASSDRAGLNTEAFF. CDR3 coding DNA: TGTGCCAGCAGTGATAGGGCAGGGTTGAACACTGAAGCTTTCTTT.

About this clonotype: A junction boundary mismatches the germline segment, possibly from a read error. The J gene is TRBJ2-5, the V gene TRBV29-1, with 7 bases identical to TRBD1. This CDR3 has 13 residues. The germline V gene has CDR1 SQVTM and CDR2 ANQGSEA. As DNA, the CDR3 is TGCAGCGTGAGGGGGCCAGCCAAAGAGGCCCAGTACTTC. This translates into CSVRGPAKEAQYF.

This clonotype was seen a few times. The chain uses TRBV11-1 and TRBJ2-1; 9 bases align to TRBD2. With V trimmed by 2 bases and J by 9 bases, 11 bases remained unmatched. The CDR3 spans 16 residues. CDR1 is SGHAT, CDR2 FQDESV, per germline (reference sequence). CDR3 amino acids: CASSLSGGRGLGEQFF. In DNA form, the CDR3 reads TGTGCCAGCAGCTTATCCGGCGGGAGGGGACTGGGTGAGCAGTTCTTC. Combining the CDR3 with reference TRBV11-1 and TRBJ2-1 gives the whole variable domain EAEVAQSPRYKITEKSQAVAFWCDPISGHATLYWYRQILGQGPELLVQFQDESVVDDSQLPKDRFSAERLKGVDSTLKIQPAELGDSAMYLCASSLSGGRGLGEQFFGPGTRLTVL.

This sequence joins TRBV10-3 and TRBJ2-3; D may be TRBD1 or TRBD2 (5 bases each). The germline CDR1 and CDR2 sequences are ENHRY and SYGVKD. The CDR3 contains 13 residues. The V end was cut by 6 bases, the J end by 2 bases, with 9 bases between. CDR3 coding DNA: TGTGCCATCAGGGGGGACGTCACAGATACGCAGTATTTT. It is translated as CAIRGDVTDTQYF.

As to this clonotype: Since a much larger clone is just one base distant, this may be a read error. CDR3 bases: TGTGCCAGCAGCTTGGGCGGGAACAATGAGCGGTTCTTC. Translated, it gives CASSLGGNNERFF. The chain employs TRBV7-2 and TRBJ2-1; D may be TRBD2 (6 bases). This CDR3 has 13 residues. The germline CDR1 and CDR2 sequences are SGHTA and FQGNSA.

This clonotype was observed many times. The gene calls are TRBV10-3 and TRBJ2-5; D might be TRBD1 (6 bases). Germline CDR1 reads ENHRY; CDR2 reads SYGVKD. V was pared by 3 bases and J by 1 base, with 15 bases between. This CDR3 contains 16 residues. CDR3 bases: TGTGCCATCAGTGACACAGGGAGAGGGAGCCAAGAGACCCAGTACTTC. Translated, it gives CAISDTGRGSQETQYF.

The chain links TRBV5-6 to TRBJ2-7; 8 nucleotides agree with TRBD2. The CDR3 length is 16 residues. J gave up 5 bases and V 4 bases, and 14 bases lay outside the gene matches. From germline, CDR1 is SGHDT and CDR2 YYEEEE. The CDR3 sequence is CASSRRTSRRINEQYF. CDR3 DNA sequence: TGTGCCAGCAGCCGGAGGACTAGCAGGAGAATAAACGAGCAGTACTTC.

The table lists this clonotype with a few counts. The chain joins TRBV12-5 to TRBJ2-4; the match to TRBD1 covers 7 bases. Germline CDR1 LGHNT, CDR2 FRNRAP. The V gene end was trimmed by 2 bases and the J gene end by 7 bases; junction bases not matched to a gene: 5. The CDR3 spans 14 residues. CDR3 in DNA: TGTGCTAGTGGTTTGCCCGACAGGGACAACATTCAGTACTTC. This codes for CASGLPDRDNIQYF.

This clonotype showed up just once. The chain uses TRBV12-3 or TRBV12-4 and TRBJ2-3; D is undetermined. This CDR3 comprises 14 residues. Between the trimmed V and J ends, which lost 4 bases and 0 bases, there was a span of 8 bases. The CDR3 reads CASSYGPSTDTQYF. DNA of the CDR3: TGTGCCAGCAGTTACGGACCGAGCACAGATACGCAGTATTTT.

This chain connects TRBV7-3 to TRBJ2-3; D gene ambiguous. Between the trimmed V and J ends, which lost 4 bases and 2 bases, there was a span of 13 bases. Germline V gene data show CDR1 as SGHTA and CDR2 as FQGTGA. The CDR3 has 15 residues. The CDR3 region has the DNA TGTGCCAGCAGCTCCGGGCCCGTATCCACAGATACGCAGTATTTT. Residues: CASSSGPVSTDTQYF.

This sequence joins TRBV5-1 and TRBJ2-1, with 7 positions matching TRBD2. The CDR3 is made up of 15 amino acids. Looked up from germline, CDR1 is SGHRS and CDR2 is YFSETQ. Losses at the gene ends were 4 bases for V and 4 bases for J; bases not matched to a gene: 8. CDR3 sequence: CASSAAGESYNEQFF. The CDR3 DNA reads as TGCGCCAGCAGCGCGGCGGGAGAATCATACAATGAGCAGTTCTTC. Full variable domain (outside the CDR3, taken from reference TRBV5-1 and TRBJ2-1): KAGVTQTPRYLIKTRGQQVTLSCSPISGHRSVSWYQQTPGQGLQFLFEYFSETQRNKGNFPGRFSGRQFSNSRSEMNVSTLELGDSALYLCASSAAGESYNEQFFGPGTRLTVL.

With respect to this clonotype: Germline and junction disagree at one end, which may indicate a read error. The V and J genes are TRBV29-1 and TRBJ2-1; no definite D call. This CDR3 comprises 12 residues. Germline CDR1 SQVTM, CDR2 ANQGSEA. This CDR3 reads CSAEDLGNEQFF. Here the CDR3 DNA reads TGCAGCGCTGAAGATCTTGGGAATGAGCAGTTCTTC.

This chain connects TRBV18 to TRBJ2-7, with D unresolved. The CDR3 sequence is 13 residues long. With 3 bases removed from V and 0 bases from J, the gap between germline ends came to 6 bases. Germline CDR1 is KGHSH and CDR2 is LQKENI. CDR3 bases: TGTGCCAGCTCACCTTTGCGCTCCTACGAGCAGTACTTC. It is translated as CASSPLRSYEQYF.